This TCR beta chain is from a study of blood T cell repertoires in COVID-19. As for the study in general: The analysed material was cDNA or gDNA that came from T cells, B-cell-depleted T cells, or PBMCs.

Trimming took 3 bases from V and 1 from J; bases not matched to a gene: 5. Germline V lookup: CDR1 MNHEY, CDR2 SMNVEV (reference sequence). This CDR3 has 15 residues. Per the authors' pipeline: From reference gene primer amplification, estimates of nucleated cell counts were derived. Clones were sequenced by immunoSEQ multiplex PCR, and TCRdb holds only the in-frame ones, with some missing. D and trimming come from the DNA, and the V and J calls and clone size come from that table. Of roughly 330,000 clones listed, about 85% are singletons. The cohort comprised adults aged about 18 to 100 years residing in about two dozen US areas. Recovered status applied to Cohort 3 donors who had two consecutive negative PCRs. It also applied to those with clearance or with symptom resolution.

The sequence derives from a woman younger than 45 who had recovered from COVID-19. Sequencing used PBMCs or T cells enriched from blood (not recorded which). The J gene is TRBJ2-5, the V gene TRBV27, with TRBD1 matching over 7 bases. The CDR3 loop reads CASSLTGNPQETQYF. CDR3 sequence (DNA): TGTGCCAGCAGTTTGACAGGGAATCCCCAAGAGACCCAGTACTTC.